This T cell receptor beta chain was recovered during a study of cytomegalovirus exposure and HLA in healthy donors. Trimming took 4 bases from V and 0 from J, leaving 10 bases between them. This CDR3 contains 14 residues. Germline V gives CDR1 SGHAT, CDR2 FQNNGV. As regards this clone: What it recognizes is unknown.

Study outcomes and limitations: A later analysis, which compared TCR beta chains of equal frequency, found the HLA-associated ones more clonally expanded. A later analysis linked a missense variant in DCLRE1C to the trimming of TCR beta V and J genes.

The PCR used 60 Vbeta and 13 Jbeta primers. This table comes from immunoSEQ multiplex PCR, and its TCRdb copy is limited to in-frame clones, with some not included. The sample carries more than 140,000 clones, roughly 64% recorded once. The sample consisted of PBMCs. The chain links TRBV11-2 to TRBJ2-7, with D unresolved. This receptor was obtained from a woman aged 25 to 39 in good health and CMV-seropositive. The CDR3 region is CASSSFPISYEQYF. The CDR3 DNA follows: TGTGCCAGCAGCTCCTTCCCTATCTCCTACGAGCAGTACTTC.